These 4 T cell receptor beta chains came from one sample sequenced in a study of cytomegalovirus exposure and HLA in healthy donors. The primer mix had 60 Vbeta and 13 Jbeta primers. Clones were sequenced by immunoSEQ multiplex PCR, and TCRdb holds only the in-frame ones, with some missing. The table has about 280,000 clones, roughly 90% seen once. The sequencing input was PBMCs. Source of these receptors: a woman aged 18-35 years in good health and CMV-seronegative.

The rearrangement joins TRBV7-2 to TRBJ1-1, with a weak D call TRBD1 (6 bases). The V and J ends lost 5 bases and 2 bases respectively, with 12 bases between them. The CDR3 extends over 14 amino acids. Germline V lookup: CDR1 SGHTA, CDR2 FQGNSA. DNA for the CDR3: TGTGCCAGCAGCCTAACAGGGTCTAACACTGAAGCTTTCTTT. This sequence encodes CASSLTGSNTEAFF.

This clone was seen just once. The rearrangement links TRBV11-2 to TRBJ1-1, with D possibly matching TRBD1 (6 bases). V dropped 4 bases and J dropped 3 bases, with 18 bases sitting between them. Germline V CDR1 and CDR2: SGHAT, FQNNGV. The CDR3 runs to 16 residues. This CDR3 reads CASSSLTGTGDTEAFF. The DNA of the CDR3 is TGTGCCAGCAGCTCCTTAACAGGGACCGGGGACACTGAAGCTTTCTTT.

V and J are TRBV6-5 and TRBJ2-7; possibly TRBD2 for D (5 bases). This CDR3 has 15 residues. Deletions cut 1 base from V and 6 bases from J, with 16 bases between. Germline V gene sequence: CDR1 MNHEY, CDR2 SVGAGI. CDR3 bases: TGTGCCAGCAGTTACTGGATAGGTCTGGGGAGCGAGCAGTACTTC. This translates into CASSYWIGLGSEQYF.

Points on this clone: Germline is not matched at one junction end, which may reflect a read error. V gene TRBV7-9 combines with J gene TRBJ2-7, with 10 bases matching TRBD1. CDR1 is SEHNR, CDR2 FQNEAQ, per germline (reference sequence). The CDR3 has 16 residues. In nucleotides, the CDR3 is TGTTCCAGCAGCTTAGAGCCCTTAGGACAGGGGGAAGAGCAGTACTTC. The encoded protein is CSSSLEPLGQGEEQYF. The complete variable domain, with remaining parts taken from reference TRBV7-9 and TRBJ2-7, reads DTGVSQNPRHKITKRGQNVTFRCDPISEHNRLYWYRQTLGQGPEFLTYFQNEAQLEKSRLLSDRFSAERPKGSFSTLEIQRTEQGDSAMYLCSSSLEPLGQGEEQYFGPGTRLTVT.